The 19 T cell receptor beta chains below all came from one sample that was sequenced in a study of OX40 agonist ivuxolimab in advanced cancers. Clones were sequenced by immunoSEQ multiplex PCR, and TCRdb holds only the in-frame ones, with some missing. This sample has around 84,000 clones, with 90% to 95% found just once. The sample was CD4+ or CD8+ T cells sorted from blood, taken in a trial of the OX40 agonist ivuxolimab. Receptors originate from an adult with an advanced solid tumor such as melanoma, head and neck, liver or kidney cancer.

The V and J genes are TRBV27 and TRBJ2-2; 8 bases are a match to TRBD2. Germline V gives CDR1 MNHEY, CDR2 SMNVEV (reference sequence). This CDR3 is built from 15 residues. V lost 7 bases, J lost 5 bases, and 9 bases stayed unmatched. CDR3 residues: CASTRGGQMTGELFF. The CDR3 nucleotides are TGTGCCAGCACTCGGGGGGGCCAAATGACCGGGGAGCTGTTTTTT.

V usage is TRBV25-1 and J usage is TRBJ2-3; D might be TRBD2 (8 bases). Trimming took off 4 bases at V and 0 bases at J, with 14 bases between the two ends. This CDR3 is built from 16 residues. Per the germline V gene, CDR1 is MGHDK and CDR2 is SYGVNS. CDR3 DNA sequence: TGTGCCAGCAGTGCCGGGGGGGACAGAAGCACAGATACGCAGTATTTT. Residues: CASSAGGDRSTDTQYF.

The chain employs TRBV5-1 and TRBJ2-1; D possibly corresponds to TRBD1 (6 bases). CDR1 is SGHRS, CDR2 YFSETQ, per germline. Trimming shortened V by 4 bases and J by 3 bases, and 14 bases separated the two germline ends. CDR3 length: 15 amino acids. CDR3 amino acids: CASSTGQSSYNEQFF. In DNA form, the CDR3 reads TGCGCCAGCAGCACCGGACAGTCCAGCTACAATGAGCAGTTCTTC.

As concerns this clone: This specimen includes other DNA sequences encoding the same CDR3. J is TRBJ1-5 and V is TRBV7-9; D ambiguous. Trimming removed 5 bases from V and 0 bases from J, with 11 bases in between. Germline V CDR1 and CDR2: SEHNR, FQNEAQ (reference sequence). CDR3 length: 15 residues. CDR3 in DNA: TGTGCCAGCAGCAGCGGCCAGTATAGCAATCAGCCCCAGCATTTT. This translates into CASSSGQYSNQPQHF.

The chain links TRBV28 to TRBJ1-1; 9 bases line up with TRBD1. The V and J ends lost 8 bases and 5 bases, in that order; junction bases with no gene match: 6. The CDR3 consists of 13 residues. Looked up from germline, CDR1 is MDHEN and CDR2 is SYDVKM. The CDR3 DNA reads as TGTGCCAGCTACGACAGGGGGGGGACTGAAGCTTTCTTT. This sequence encodes CASYDRGGTEAFF.

The CDR3 bases are TGTGCCAGCAGCTTAATCGGGGGGGCCTTCGATACGCAGTATTTT. Encoded protein: CASSLIGGAFDTQYF. The chain is built from TRBV7-3 and TRBJ2-3; 8 nucleotides line up with TRBD2. With V trimmed by 1 base and J by 6 bases, 6 bases remained unmatched. This CDR3 comprises 15 residues. Germline V gene lookup returns CDR1 SGHTA and CDR2 FQGTGA.

This clone was observed a single time. CDR3 coding DNA: TGTGCCAGCAGTTGGCTAGCGGGGGACGGGGATACGCAGTATTTT. Protein sequence: CASSWLAGDGDTQYF. The chain employs TRBV28 and TRBJ2-3; 10 bases match TRBD2. The CDR3 is made up of 15 amino acids. In germline, CDR1 is MDHEN, CDR2 SYDVKM. V gave up 4 bases and J gave up 6 bases; unmatched junction bases: 7.

This rearrangement joins TRBV18 to TRBJ2-5; a possible D gene is TRBD1 (6 bases). V dropped 4 bases and J dropped 5 bases, with 17 bases sitting between them. Looked up from germline, CDR1 is KGHSH and CDR2 is LQKENI. The CDR3 is 15 residues long. In DNA form, the CDR3 reads TGTGCCAGCTCACTAGAACAGGGAAATGGGGAGACCCAGTACTTC. Amino acid sequence: CASSLEQGNGETQYF. Variable domain in full (rest from reference TRBV18 and TRBJ2-5): NAGVMQNPRHLVRRRGQEARLRCSPMKGHSHVYWYRQLPEEGLKFMVYLQKENIIDESGMPKERFSAEFPKEGPSILRIQQVVRGDSAAYFCASSLEQGNGETQYFGPGTRLLVL.

The V gene is TRBV28, the J gene TRBJ2-1, with D unclear. With 2 bases removed from V and 4 bases from J, the gap between germline ends came to 18 bases. The length of the CDR3 is 17 residues. CDR1 and CDR2 (germline): MDHEN, SYDVKM. CDR3 sequence reads: CASSLIFVSVSYNEQFF. The CDR3 region has the DNA TGTGCCAGCAGTTTAATCTTTGTGTCGGTGTCATACAATGAGCAGTTCTTC.

The CDR3 DNA follows: TGTGCCAGCAGCCGTGAACCGGGAGAAGGCTACACCTTC. Translation: CASSREPGEGYTF. The rearrangement uses TRBV7-9 and TRBJ1-2; D is unclear. In germline, CDR1 is SEHNR, CDR2 FQNEAQ (reference sequence). The CDR3 runs 13 residues. V was pared by 5 bases and J by 8 bases, with 15 bases between.

The rearrangement links TRBV6-5 to TRBJ1-3, with 7 bases identical to TRBD1. This CDR3 comprises 14 residues. Germline CDR1 and CDR2: MNHEY and SVGAGI. The ends lost 6 bases at V and 4 bases at J; junction bases unmatched: 6. This chain's CDR3 is CASRRQGEGNTIYF. The DNA of the CDR3 is TGTGCCAGCAGGCGACAGGGTGAAGGAAACACCATATATTTT.

V and J are TRBV28 and TRBJ1-1; TRBD1 matches 9 bases. The germline gives CDR1 MDHEN, CDR2 SYDVKM. The CDR3 extends over 14 amino acids. J gave up 1 base and V 8 bases, and 5 bases lay outside the gene matches. This CDR3 reads CASATGGGNTEAFF. DNA of the CDR3: TGTGCCAGCGCTACAGGGGGCGGGAACACTGAAGCTTTCTTT.

The CDR3 region is CASSEGATPETQYF. DNA of the CDR3: TGCGCCAGCAGTGAGGGGGCCACCCCAGAGACCCAGTACTTC. V usage is TRBV10-1 and J usage is TRBJ2-5, with D perhaps matching TRBD1 (5 bases). The length of the CDR3 is 14 residues. The V end was cut by 2 bases, the J end by 4 bases, with 11 bases between. CDR1 is WNHNN, CDR2 SYGVQD, per germline (reference sequence).

This clone was detected only a few times. The chain carries TRBV18 and TRBJ2-7, with 7 bases fitting TRBD1. This CDR3 has 15 amino acids. The J segment lost 1 base and the V segment lost 0 bases, leaving 3 bases of the junction unmatched. CDR1 is KGHSH, CDR2 LQKENI, per germline. For the CDR3, the DNA is TGTGCCAGCTCACCACCCCCAGGGGGTTCCTACGAGCAGTACTTC. Translated, it gives CASSPPPGGSYEQYF.

The V call is TRBV19, the J call TRBJ1-3, with D unclear. This CDR3 comprises 13 residues. Germline V gene lookup returns CDR1 LNHDA and CDR2 SQIVND (reference sequence). V was clipped by 5 bases and J by 0 bases, with 5 bases between them. The CDR3 DNA sequence: TGTGCCAGTAGTGCGTACTCTGGAAACACCATATATTTT. It encodes CASSAYSGNTIYF.

This clone appeared a single time. This chain links TRBV18 with TRBJ2-7; 8 nucleotides agree with TRBD2. Germline assignment: CDR1 KGHSH and CDR2 LQKENI. The CDR3 contains 15 residues. J was trimmed by 6 bases and V by 2 bases; bases with no gene match: 9. DNA for the CDR3: TGTGCCAGCTCACCAATAAGGACTAGCCAAGGCGAGCAGTACTTC. Translated: CASSPIRTSQGEQYF.

The chain employs TRBV28 and TRBJ1-2; 11 bases line up with TRBD1. This CDR3 comprises 15 residues. CDR1 is MDHEN and CDR2 is SYDVKM in the germline V gene. V shed 7 bases, J shed 4 bases, and the junction held 8 bases outside the gene matches. The CDR3 DNA reads TGTGCCAGCACGGCTCCCGGGACAGGGGGCTATGGCTACACCTTC. As protein: CASTAPGTGGYGYTF.

The chain employs TRBV28 and TRBJ1-2; weak D call: TRBD1 (6 bases). Trimming removed 8 bases at V and 4 bases at J, with 17 bases between. Germline V CDR1 and CDR2: MDHEN, SYDVKM. This CDR3 is 14 amino acids long. The CDR3 DNA sequence: TGTGCCAGCCGGGAACCGGGACAAGTCTATGGCTACACCTTC. Translating gives CASREPGQVYGYTF.

The rearrangement uses TRBV7-9 and TRBJ2-2; TRBD1 agrees at 8 bases. The CDR3 has 16 amino acids. With 1 base clipped from V and 5 bases from J, the junction kept 6 bases outside the gene matches. CDR1 is SEHNR and CDR2 is FQNEAQ in the germline V gene (reference sequence). The CDR3 bases are TGTGCCAGCAGCTTAGATCCAGGGGGCTGGACCGGGGAGCTGTTTTTT. Its protein product is CASSLDPGGWTGELFF.